These 7 T cell receptor beta chains originate from one sample sequenced in a study of OX40 agonist ivuxolimab in advanced cancers. TCRdb's table, derived via immunoSEQ multiplex PCR, lists solely in-frame clones and lacks some. Of 69,000 or so clones in the sample, 85% were seen once. This specimen consisted of CD4+ or CD8+ T cells sorted from blood, obtained in a trial of the OX40 agonist ivuxolimab. The receptors come from an adult with an advanced solid tumor such as melanoma, head and neck, liver or kidney cancer.

In this sample, this clone turned up once. CDR3 sequence (DNA): TGTGCTAGTGCCGGGACTAGTGACACCGGGGAGCTGTTTTTT. Amino acid sequence: CASAGTSDTGELFF. The chain carries TRBV12-5 and TRBJ2-2; TRBD2 aligns across 8 bases. J gave up 3 bases and V 7 bases, and 4 bases lay outside the gene matches. CDR1 LGHNT and CDR2 FRNRAP come from the germline V gene. This CDR3 spans 14 amino acids.

V usage is TRBV28 and J usage is TRBJ2-5; D ambiguous. This CDR3 spans 13 amino acids. Trimming shortened V by 6 bases and J by 5 bases, and 13 bases separated the two germline ends. Germline V CDR1 and CDR2: MDHEN, SYDVKM. The CDR3 DNA follows: TGTGCCAGCAGCCGTGGGTCCTGGGAGACCCAGTACTTC. Protein sequence: CASSRGSWETQYF.

The chain combines TRBV14 with TRBJ1-1; no clear D. The CDR3 is 12 amino acids. Trimming cost V 4 bases and J 5 bases, with 8 bases left between them. Germline V gene lookup returns CDR1 SGHDN and CDR2 FVKESK. The CDR3 loop reads CASSPVQTEAFF. Written as DNA, the CDR3 is TGTGCCAGCAGCCCGGTACAGACTGAAGCTTTCTTT.

This clone was recorded only once. The chain links TRBV5-5 to TRBJ1-1, with D possibly being TRBD1 (5 bases). Trimming cost V 4 bases and J 1 base, with 8 bases left between them. CDR1 is SGHKS and CDR2 is YYEKEE in the germline V gene (reference sequence). This CDR3 has 13 residues. The chain's CDR3 is CASSGDGNTEAFF. The CDR3, as DNA: TGTGCCAGCAGCGGGGACGGGAACACTGAAGCTTTCTTT.

By sample fraction, this clone is medium-sized. The rearrangement links TRBV2 to TRBJ1-5; D gene ambiguous. The V gene lost 4 bases and the J gene lost 1 base, with 5 bases spanning the gap. In germline, CDR1 is SNHLY, CDR2 FYNNEI. The CDR3 is made up of 13 amino acids. CDR3 residues: CASSGMSNQPQHF. The CDR3 nucleotides are TGTGCCAGCAGTGGAATGAGCAATCAGCCCCAGCATTTT.

The DNA of the CDR3 is TGTGCCATCAGCCAGGCAGGGGATGGCTACACCTTC. This codes for CAISQAGDGYTF. V usage is TRBV10-3 and J usage is TRBJ1-2; TRBD1 is a possible D gene (6 bases). Germline assignment: CDR1 ENHRY and CDR2 SYGVKD. V shed 6 bases and J shed 6 bases, with 11 bases lying between them. The CDR3 covers 12 residues.

CDR3 coding DNA: TGTGCCAGCAGTTACGGAAAGTACACAGATACGCAGTATTTT. Its translation is CASSYGKYTDTQYF. V is TRBV6-6 and J is TRBJ2-3; the D is unclear. The CDR3 sequence is 14 residues long. CDR1 and CDR2 (germline): MNHNY, SVGAGI (reference sequence). V shed 2 bases and J shed 2 bases, with 8 bases lying between them.